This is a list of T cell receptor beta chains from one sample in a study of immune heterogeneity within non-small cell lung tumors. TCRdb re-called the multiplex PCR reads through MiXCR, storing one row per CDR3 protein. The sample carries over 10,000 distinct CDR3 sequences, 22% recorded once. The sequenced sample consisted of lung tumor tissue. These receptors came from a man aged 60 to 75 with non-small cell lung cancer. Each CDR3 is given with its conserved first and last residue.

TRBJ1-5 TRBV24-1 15 CATSGGQGVGQPQHF
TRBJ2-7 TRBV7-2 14 CASSTEESSYEQYF
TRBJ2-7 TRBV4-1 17 CASSQDSGWGIAYEQYF
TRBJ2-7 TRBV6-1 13 CASTDRAVHEQYF
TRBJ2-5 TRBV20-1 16 CSATLSLTGAQETQYF
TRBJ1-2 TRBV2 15 CASSEAQGLYYGYTF
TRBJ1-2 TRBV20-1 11 CSVRGGHGYTF
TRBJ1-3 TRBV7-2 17 CASSLSPRGASGNTIYF
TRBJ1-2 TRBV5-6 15 CASRLPGQGFYGYTF
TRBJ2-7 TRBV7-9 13 CASSLSQGYEQYF
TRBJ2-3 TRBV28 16 CASRSGGQGAADTQYF
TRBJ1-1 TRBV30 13 CAWSLGQGDEAFF
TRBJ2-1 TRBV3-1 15 CASSQAVLRPHEQFF
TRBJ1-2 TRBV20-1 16 CSARELRTGDFGGYTF
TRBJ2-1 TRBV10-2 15 CASSVAGGPYNEQFF
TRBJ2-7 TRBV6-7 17 CASSYPKTGLTFYEQYF
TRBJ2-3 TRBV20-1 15 CSARAIAGGADTQYF
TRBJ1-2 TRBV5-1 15 CASSLVGPTNYGYTF
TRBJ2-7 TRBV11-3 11 CASSFGDEQYF
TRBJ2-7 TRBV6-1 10 CASRNYEQYF
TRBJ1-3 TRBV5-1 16 CASSLATGSSGNTIYF
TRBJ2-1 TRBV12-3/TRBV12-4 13 CASTPHRGNEQFF
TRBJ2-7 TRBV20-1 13 CSAMAGGPREQYF
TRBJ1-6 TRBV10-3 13 CAIGAGEGSPLHF
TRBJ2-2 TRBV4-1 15 CASSQENSATGELFF
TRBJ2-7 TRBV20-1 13 CSAYSGSFHEQYF
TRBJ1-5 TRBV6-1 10 CASSYQPQHF
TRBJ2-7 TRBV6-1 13 CAARRGISYEQYF
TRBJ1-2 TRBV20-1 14 CSARVGRSDYGYTF
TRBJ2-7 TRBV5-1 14 CASSRGRQNYEQYF
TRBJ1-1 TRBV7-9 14 CASSALKLNTEAFF
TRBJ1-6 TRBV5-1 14 CASSLGGFNSPLHF
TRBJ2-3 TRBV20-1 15 CSARGLADTTDTQYF
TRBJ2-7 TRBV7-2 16 CASSLIARGNKYEQYF
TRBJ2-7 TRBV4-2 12 CASSPQGYERYF
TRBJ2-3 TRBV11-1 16 CASSSSGRASLNTQYF
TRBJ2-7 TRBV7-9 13 CASILVNPYEQYF
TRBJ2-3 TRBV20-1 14 CSASPAGPTDTQYF
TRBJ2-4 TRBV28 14 CASSSDYTKNIQYF
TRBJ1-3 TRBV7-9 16 CASSARSLFSGNTIYF
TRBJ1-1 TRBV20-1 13 CSARMDADTEAFF
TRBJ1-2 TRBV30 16 CAWSPSFVPGADGYTF
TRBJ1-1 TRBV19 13 CASMGEWDTEAFF
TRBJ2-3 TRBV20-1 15 CSAGVAGLPWDTQYF
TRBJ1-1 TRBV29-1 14 CSVESPSENTEAFF
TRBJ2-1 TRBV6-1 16 CASRPLGLAGTNEQFF
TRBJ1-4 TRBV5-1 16 CASSLNPVESNEKLFF
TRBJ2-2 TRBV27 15 CASTPHWGNTGELFF
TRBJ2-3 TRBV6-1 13 CASKGGGTDTQYF
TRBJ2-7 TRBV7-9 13 CASNGQGLREQYF
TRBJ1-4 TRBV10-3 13 CAISEVSDGKLFF
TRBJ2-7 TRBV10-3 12 CAINGQGNEQYF
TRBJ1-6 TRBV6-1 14 CASSAGPYNSPLHF
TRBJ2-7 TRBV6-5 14 CASSYKVAGGEHYF
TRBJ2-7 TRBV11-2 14 CASSLGQSSYEQYF
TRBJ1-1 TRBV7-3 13 CASSPVGAGSAFF